The 10 T cell receptor beta chains listed next were all sequenced from one sample in a study of blood T cell repertoires in COVID-19. Clones were read by immunoSEQ multiplex PCR, and TCRdb kept only the in-frame ones, dropping some. Of 150,000 to 200,000 clones detected, 80% to 90% appear once; the ten largest clones hold approximately 8%. The sample was PBMCs or T cells enriched from blood (not recorded which). These receptors originate from a woman between 45 and 60 years old who had recovered from COVID-19.

J is TRBJ2-5 and V is TRBV11-3, with TRBD2 identical over 8 bases. Germline CDR1 reads SGHNT; CDR2 reads YENEEA. V was pared by 3 bases and J by 4 bases, with 16 bases of the junction left unmatched. CDR3 length: 18 residues. CDR3 sequence: CASSFEGTSSSWAETQYF. CDR3 in DNA: TGTGCCAGCAGCTTTGAGGGGACTAGTTCGTCGTGGGCAGAGACCCAGTACTTC.

This sequence joins TRBV29-1 and TRBJ2-1; 8 bases map to TRBD1. This CDR3 is 14 amino acids long. Germline loops: CDR1 SQVTM, CDR2 ANQGSEA. Trimming cost V 3 bases and J 3 bases; bases outside gene matches: 4. The CDR3 region has the DNA TGCAGCGTTGATTCTGGACAGGGCTACAATGAGCAGTTCTTC. Translating it yields CSVDSGQGYNEQFF.

The chain links TRBV3-1 (or the pseudogene TRBV3-2) to TRBJ1-2; no clear D. The V gene's germline CDR1 is LGHDT and CDR2 YNNKEL (reference sequence). The CDR3 length is 13 residues. The V and J ends lost 1 base and 4 bases respectively, with 7 bases between them. CDR3 nucleotides: TGTGCCAGCAGCCAAGCGGTCACCTATGGCTACACCTTC. It codes for CASSQAVTYGYTF.

The sample holds one count of this clone. The chain uses TRBV9 and TRBJ1-6, with D hard to call. V was pared by 4 bases and J by 7 bases, with 15 bases between. Germline assignment: CDR1 SGDLS and CDR2 YYNGEE. The CDR3 loop spans 15 amino acids. The CDR3 nucleotides read TGTGCCAGCAGCAACCGGGCCACGGGAAATTCACCCCTCCACTTT. It codes for CASSNRATGNSPLHF.

This clone was counted once. The chain employs TRBV28 and TRBJ1-2; no definite D call. CDR1 MDHEN and CDR2 SYDVKM come from the germline V gene. This CDR3 has 15 residues. V dropped 3 bases and J dropped 0 bases, with 11 bases sitting between them. CDR3 sequence: CASSFNGRTNYGYTF. CDR3 sequence (DNA): TGTGCCAGCAGTTTTAATGGCAGGACTAACTATGGCTACACCTTC.

Here the CDR3 reads CASSLVDSYQPQHF. The CDR3, as DNA: TGTGCCAGCAGCTTAGTCGACAGTTATCAGCCCCAGCATTTT. V gene TRBV7-8 combines with J gene TRBJ1-5; D possibly corresponds to TRBD1 (5 bases). The CDR3 covers 14 residues. V was pared by 1 base and J by 5 bases, with 9 bases between. Germline lookup yields CDR1 SGHVS and CDR2 FQNEAQ. Variable domain in full (rest from reference TRBV7-8 and TRBJ1-5): GAGVSQSPRYKVAKRGQDVALRCDPISGHVSLFWYQQALGQGPEFLTYFQNEAQLDKSGLPSDRFFAERPEGSVSTLKIQRTQQEDSAVYLCASSLVDSYQPQHFGDGTRLSIL.

V and J are TRBV2 and TRBJ2-2; 9 bases map to TRBD1. CDR3 length: 15 amino acids. V lost 1 base, J lost 4 bases, and 1 base stayed unmatched. Germline CDR1 SNHLY, CDR2 FYNNEI. The CDR3 coding sequence is TGTGCCAGCAGTGAAGTGACAGGGGGCACCGGGGAGCTGTTTTTT. Protein: CASSEVTGGTGELFF.

The V gene is TRBV12-5, the J gene TRBJ1-1; tentatively, D is TRBD1 (6 bases). The V end lost 2 bases, the J end lost 4 bases, and 11 bases lay between the germline ends. The CDR3 contains 14 residues. The V gene's germline CDR1 is LGHNT and CDR2 FRNRAP. CDR3 in amino acids: CASGLKGGTTEAFF. CDR3 DNA sequence: TGTGCTAGTGGTTTGAAGGGGGGGACCACTGAAGCTTTCTTT.

V usage is TRBV5-1 and J usage is TRBJ1-3; a possible D gene is TRBD1 (6 bases). Germline V gene lookup returns CDR1 SGHRS and CDR2 YFSETQ. V was trimmed by 0 bases and J by 1 base, leaving 11 bases between them. This CDR3 is built from 16 residues. CDR3 residues: CASSLDRTASGNTIYF. CDR3 nucleotides: TGCGCCAGCAGCTTGGACCGGACAGCTTCTGGAAACACCATATATTTT.

The rearrangement uses TRBV29-1 and TRBJ2-3; D could derive from TRBD1 or TRBD2 (6 bases each). There are 10 residues in the CDR3. Deletions cut 7 bases from V and 8 bases from J, with 10 bases between. Germline V lookup: CDR1 SQVTM, CDR2 ANQGSEA. The CDR3 reads CSAEGGTQYF. Here the CDR3 DNA reads TGCAGCGCTGAGGGGGGTACGCAGTATTTT.